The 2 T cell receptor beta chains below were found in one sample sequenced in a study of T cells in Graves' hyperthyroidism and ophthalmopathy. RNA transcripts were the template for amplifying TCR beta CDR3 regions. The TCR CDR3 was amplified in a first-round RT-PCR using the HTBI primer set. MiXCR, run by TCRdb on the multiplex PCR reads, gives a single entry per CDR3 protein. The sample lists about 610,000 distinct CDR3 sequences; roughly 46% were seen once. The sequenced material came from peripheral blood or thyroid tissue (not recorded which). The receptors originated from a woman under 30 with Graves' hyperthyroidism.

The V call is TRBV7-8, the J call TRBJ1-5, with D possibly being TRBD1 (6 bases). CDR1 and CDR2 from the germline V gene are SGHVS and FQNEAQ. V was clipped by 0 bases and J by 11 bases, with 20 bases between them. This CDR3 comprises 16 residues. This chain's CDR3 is CASSLAPPGVGETQHF. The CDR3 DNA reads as TGTGCCAGCAGCTTAGCCCCCCCAGGGGTTGGGGAGACCCAGCATTTT. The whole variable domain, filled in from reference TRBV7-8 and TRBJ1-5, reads GAGVSQSPRYKVAKRGQDVALRCDPISGHVSLFWYQQALGQGPEFLTYFQNEAQLDKSGLPSDRFFAERPEGSVSTLKIQRTQQEDSAVYLCASSLAPPGVGETQHFGDGTRLSIL.

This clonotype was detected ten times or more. The chain's CDR3 is CASSRGVGYTF. The DNA for the CDR3 is TGTGCCAGCTCCAGGGGTGTGGGCTACACCTTC. The J gene is TRBJ1-2, the V gene TRBV12-3 or TRBV12-4; D possibly corresponds to TRBD1 (6 bases). Between the trimmed V and J ends, which lost 8 bases and 8 bases, there was a span of 12 bases. The CDR3 contains 11 residues.